The clone carrying this T cell receptor beta chain was observed a single time. As yet, its antigen is unknown. The data stem from a study of T cell responses to AZD1222 COVID-19 vaccine. Study-wide points: Spike regions recognized by vaccine-associated CD4 TCRs spanned the protein, led by 160-218 and 743-854. The donor group comprised mostly white British people and more females; the analysis possibly underestimated clonal diversity. Sampling captured repertoires only after the peak T cell response. The breadth and depth of Spike-specific TCRs increased once two AZD1222 doses had been given.

The CDR3 is 15 amino acids. Germline trimming cut 4 bases from V and 4 bases from J; bases unmatched to any gene: 9. CDR1 is SGHRS, CDR2 YFSETQ, per germline. Libraries were prepared by immunoSEQ multiplex PCR; TCRdb keeps only in-frame clonotypes and omits some of them. The top ten hold 2.2% of the sample, which has around 120,000 clones, just under 95% seen once. V gene TRBV5-1 combines with J gene TRBJ1-1, with TRBD1 matching over 8 bases. The source of this sequence is an adult in good health. Specimen: peripheral blood, collected on day 0 of AZD1222 vaccination. In nucleotides, the CDR3 is TGCGCCAGCAGCGCTCCTCAGGGGGCGACCACTGAAGCTTTCTTT. Translating gives CASSAPQGATTEAFF. The full variable domain, rest sourced from reference TRBV5-1 and TRBJ1-1, is KAGVTQTPRYLIKTRGQQVTLSCSPISGHRSVSWYQQTPGQGLQFLFEYFSETQRNKGNFPGRFSGRQFSNSRSEMNVSTLELGDSALYLCASSAPQGATTEAFFGQGTRLTVV.